The clone carrying this T cell receptor (beta chain) was counted only a few times. The CDR3 covers 15 residues. The V segment lost 8 bases and the J segment 4 bases; nucleotides outside the gene matches: 13. Germline V gene sequence: CDR1 MNHEY, CDR2 SMNVEV (reference sequence). This sample stems from a study of PD-1 blockade in classical Hodgkin lymphoma. Profiling relied on immunoSEQ multiplex PCR, and the TCRdb table lists in-frame clones only, not all of them. The repertoire holds about 18,000 clones, with roughly four fifths as singletons. As for time point: cycle 4 day 1 (C4D1), after less than 7 weeks of nivolumab. Relapses following autologous stem cell transplantation were seen in all patients, with brentuximab vedotin exposure varying.

The sequencing used peripheral blood mononuclear cells (PBMCs), collected before the fourth cycle of nivolumab. The sequence derives from a human donor with classical Hodgkin lymphoma. The rearrangement uses TRBV27 and TRBJ1-2; TRBD1 matches 7 bases. CDR3 loop: CASGLGTAGIYGYTF. DNA for the CDR3: TGTGCCAGCGGATTAGGGACAGCGGGAATCTATGGCTACACCTTC.